This TCR beta chain was obtained from a study of blood T cell repertoires in COVID-19. Study-wide context: The samples span acute and convalescent COVID-19 from the United States, Italy and Spain.

The CDR3 spans 12 residues. CDR1 is SGHTS, CDR2 YDEGEE, per germline. Assay used: immunoSEQ multiplex PCR; TCRdb lists only in-frame clones, some missing. The sample shows around 110,000 clones, roughly 88% of them seen only once. Concerning this clone: One junction end does not reproduce the germline sequence, and a read error may be involved.

The V gene is TRBV5-8, the J gene TRBJ1-4; D uncertain. The sequencing input was peripheral blood. The clonotype originates from a man between 45 and 60 years old with active or convalescent COVID-19. The chain's CDR3 is CASSLEGGVIPF. CDR3 nucleotide sequence: TGTGCCAGCAGCTTGGAGGGAGGCGTGATTCCTTTT.